This is a list of T cell receptor beta chains from one sample in a study of blood T cell repertoires in COVID-19. The repertoire was sequenced with immunoSEQ multiplex PCR; TCRdb's copy has only in-frame clones and lacks some. The sample has 130,000 to 150,000 clones, over 70% seen once; the top ten hold approximately 8.6%. The sequenced sample consisted of peripheral blood. The receptors here all came from a man over 45 with active or convalescent COVID-19. The CDR3 runs from the conserved cysteine through the conserved F or W. The D gene is left open where the match is weak. For some rows the clone size is stated as once, few or many, or as a class when expanded; others skip it.

J gene: TRBJ2-2
V gene: TRBV27
clone size: -
D gene: TRBD2
CDR3 DNA: TGTGCCAGCAGTTTTTGGACTAGCGGGAGCACCGGGGAGCTGTTTTTT
CDR3 protein: CASSFWTSGSTGELFF

J gene: TRBJ1-5
V gene: TRBV28
clone size: -
D gene: -
CDR3 DNA: TGTGCCAGCAGTCCGTCAGGGCGATGGGGCAATCAGCCCCAGCATTTT
CDR3 protein: CASSPSGRWGNQPQHF

J gene: TRBJ2-3
V gene: TRBV5-6
clone size: -
D gene: TRBD2
CDR3 DNA: TGTGCCAGCAGCTTTGCGGGAGGGTTCACAGATACGCAGTATTTT
CDR3 protein: CASSFAGGFTDTQYF

J gene: TRBJ2-3
V gene: TRBV28
clone size: -
D gene: TRBD2
CDR3 DNA: TGTGCCAGCAGTTCTACGACTAGCGGGGGAACAGATACGCAGTATTTT
CDR3 protein: CASSSTTSGGTDTQYF

J gene: TRBJ1-3
V gene: TRBV7-8
clone size: -
D gene: -
CDR3 DNA: TGTGCCAGCAGCTTAGGCACAGGGCACTCTGGAAACACCATATATTTT
CDR3 protein: CASSLGTGHSGNTIYF

J gene: TRBJ1-3
V gene: TRBV30
clone size: -
D gene: -
CDR3 DNA: TGTGCCTGGAGTACTTCTGGAAACACCATATATTTT
CDR3 protein: CAWSTSGNTIYF

J gene: TRBJ2-3
V gene: TRBV24-1
clone size: -
D gene: -
CDR3 DNA: TGTGCCACCAGTGATTTTGACTCCAGCACAGATACGCAGTATTTT
CDR3 protein: CATSDFDSSTDTQYF

J gene: TRBJ2-5
V gene: TRBV10-3
clone size: -
D gene: TRBD1
CDR3 DNA: TGTGCCATCAAATCGGGACAGCCTCAAGAGACCCAGTACTTC
CDR3 protein: CAIKSGQPQETQYF

J gene: TRBJ2-3
V gene: TRBV11-3
clone size: -
D gene: TRBD2
CDR3 DNA: TGTGCCAGCAGCTTACGGCGGGAGGGCCGGGATACGCAGTATTTT
CDR3 protein: CASSLRREGRDTQYF

J gene: TRBJ2-7
V gene: TRBV28
clone size: -
D gene: TRBD2
CDR3 DNA: TGTGCCAGCAGTGGTCCGGGACTAGCGGGGCACTCCGAGCAGTACTTC
CDR3 protein: CASSGPGLAGHSEQYF

J gene: TRBJ1-2
V gene: TRBV28
clone size: -
D gene: -
CDR3 DNA: TGTGCCAGCAGGCCCGGTCGGGGGGGTGGCTACACCTTC
CDR3 protein: CASRPGRGGGYTF

J gene: TRBJ1-1
V gene: TRBV6-6
clone size: few
D gene: -
CDR3 DNA: TGTGCCAGCAGTCGGAACAGGGATACTGAAGCTTTCTTT
CDR3 protein: CASSRNRDTEAFF

J gene: TRBJ2-2
V gene: TRBV7-2
clone size: few
D gene: TRBD2
CDR3 DNA: TGTGCCAGCAGCTTAGTGGTTAGCGGGATGGGGGACACCGGGGAGCTGTTTTTT
CDR3 protein: CASSLVVSGMGDTGELFF

J gene: TRBJ2-3
V gene: TRBV27
clone size: -
D gene: TRBD1
CDR3 DNA: TGTGCCAGCAACCCAGGACAGGGATGGGCAGATACGCAGTATTTT
CDR3 protein: CASNPGQGWADTQYF

J gene: TRBJ2-5
V gene: TRBV7-2
clone size: -
D gene: TRBD2
CDR3 DNA: TGTGCCAGCAGCGGCTTAGCGGGAATCCTACAAGAGACCCAGTACTTC
CDR3 protein: CASSGLAGILQETQYF

J gene: TRBJ1-4
V gene: TRBV9
clone size: -
D gene: -
CDR3 DNA: TGTGCCAGCAGCGTAGAGGGACACCCTAATGAAAAACTGTTTTTT
CDR3 protein: CASSVEGHPNEKLFF

J gene: TRBJ2-1
V gene: TRBV9
clone size: -
D gene: -
CDR3 DNA: TGTGCCAGCAGCGTTAGGGACTTGGATGAGCAGTTCTTC
CDR3 protein: CASSVRDLDEQFF

J gene: TRBJ1-6
V gene: TRBV9
clone size: -
D gene: -
CDR3 DNA: TGTGCCAGCAGCCCCAGCGGGGGGCTCAATTCACCCCTCCACTTT
CDR3 protein: CASSPSGGLNSPLHF